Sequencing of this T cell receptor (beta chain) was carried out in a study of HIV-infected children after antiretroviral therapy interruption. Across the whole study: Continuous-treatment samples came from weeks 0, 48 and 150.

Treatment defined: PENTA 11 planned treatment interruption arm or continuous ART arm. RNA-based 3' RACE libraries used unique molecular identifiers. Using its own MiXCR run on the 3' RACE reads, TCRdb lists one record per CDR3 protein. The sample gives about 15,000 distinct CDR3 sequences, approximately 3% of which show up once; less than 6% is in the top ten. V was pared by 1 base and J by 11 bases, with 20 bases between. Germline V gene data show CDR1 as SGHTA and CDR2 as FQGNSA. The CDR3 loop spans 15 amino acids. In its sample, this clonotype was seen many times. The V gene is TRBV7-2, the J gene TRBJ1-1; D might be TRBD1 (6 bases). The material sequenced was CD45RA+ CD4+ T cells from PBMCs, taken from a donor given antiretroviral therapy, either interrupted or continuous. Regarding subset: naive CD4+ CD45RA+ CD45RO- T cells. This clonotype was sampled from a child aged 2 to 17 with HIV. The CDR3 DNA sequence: TGTGCCAGCAGCTTAGAATTCCTTGGCCCGAGGGGGGCTTTCTTT. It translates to CASSLEFLGPRGAFF.